This passage covers 2 T cell receptor beta chains from one sample sequenced in a study of blood T cell repertoires in COVID-19. TCRdb's table, derived via immunoSEQ multiplex PCR, lists solely in-frame clones and lacks some. The profile shows 200,000 to 250,000 clones, 90% of them singletons. The sample comprised PBMCs or T cells enriched from blood (not recorded which). All receptors derive from a young man who had been exposed to COVID-19.

The rearrangement joins TRBV10-3 to TRBJ2-2; TRBD2 agrees at 16 bases. CDR1 and CDR2 (germline): ENHRY, SYGVKD. The trim removed 2 bases at V and 2 bases at J, leaving 5 bases unmatched. The CDR3 covers 19 residues. The CDR3, as DNA: TGTGCCATCAGTGAGAAGGGGACTAGCGGGGGGGTTAACACCGGGGAGCTGTTTTTT. Encoded protein: CAISEKGTSGGVNTGELFF.

V usage is TRBV10-3 and J usage is TRBJ1-2; D perhaps matches TRBD1 (5 bases). The germline CDR1 and CDR2 sequences are ENHRY and SYGVKD. CDR3 length: 11 residues. Trimming removed 4 bases from V and 10 bases from J, with 10 bases in between. CDR3: CAISGQGVYTF. The CDR3 nucleotides are TGTGCCATCAGTGGTCAGGGTGTCTACACCTTC.